This T cell receptor (beta chain) is from a study of T cells in Graves' hyperthyroidism and ophthalmopathy. Across the whole study: Peripheral blood collection took place at initial diagnosis, before any treatment.

Many counts were recorded for this clonotype. Its antigen is not known. The length of the CDR3 is 11 residues. The V segment lost 8 bases and the J segment 4 bases; nucleotides outside the gene matches: 3. Germline-derived CDR1 and CDR2 are SQVTM and ANQGSEA. The CDR3 regions of TCR beta were amplified from RNA transcripts. HTBI primers were the set used in a first-round RT-PCR of the TCR CDR3. TCRdb ran MiXCR on the multiplex PCR reads and lists one entry per CDR3 protein. The table records some 380,000 distinct CDR3 sequences, approximately 13% of them present only once. Among the patients, aged 18 to 65, hyperthyroidism was newly diagnosed and had lasted under 2 months. General study findings and limits: Among thyroid clonotypes expanded above 0.001, most also appeared in blood.

This chain connects TRBV29-1 to TRBJ1-2; TRBD1 aligns across 8 bases. Material for sequencing was blood. This TCR derives from a man in his thirties or forties with Graves' hyperthyroidism that later progressed to Graves' ophthalmopathy. CDR3 protein: CSPGQVYGYTF. In DNA, the CDR3 is TGCAGCCCGGGACAGGTCTATGGCTACACCTTC.